Sequencing of this T cell receptor beta chain was carried out in a study of neurological immune-mediated disorders (dated by TCRdb to the late 2010s). General notes on the study: Among the roughly 35 multiple sclerosis patients, about 30 had relapsing-remitting MS and 3 had secondary progressive MS. Peripheral blood TCR-beta repertoires from HTLV-I-associated myelopathy (HAM/TSP) patients, multiple sclerosis patients and healthy controls were compared by UMI-based sequencing. The approximately 110 TCR-beta libraries covered PBMC samples along with longitudinal samples, technical triplicates, and paired sorted CD4+ and CD8+ T-cell subsets. Longitudinal HAM/TSP donors and healthy donors each had 3 time-points at intervals of about 3-40 months. The cohort was made up of approximately 69 subjects, consisting of around 15 HAM/TSP patients, roughly 35 multiple sclerosis patients and 20 healthy controls.

Explained via the paper, the time point label denotes: longitudinal time-point 3. For unsorted PBMC libraries, 2 million PBMCs were used after storage in RNAlater at -80 degrees C until RNA extraction. The multiple sclerosis patients were enrolled in a US clinical protocol that evaluated disease progression with magnetic resonance imaging. Peripheral blood underwent Ficoll-Hypaque density gradient centrifugation to isolate PBMCs, which were then cryopreserved in liquid nitrogen. Comments on this clonotype: Its antigen remains undetermined. No per-base quality is available; no much larger clone lies one base away.

For CDR1 and CDR2, the germline V gene (reference sequence) lists WNHNN and SYGVQD. V was cut back by 8 bases and J by 4 bases, leaving a gap of 12 bases between them. The CDR3 numbers 12 residues from cysteine through phenylalanine. The CDR3 DNA has 36 bases and is translated from base 1. General conclusions and limits of the study: The highest TCR clonal expansion was observed in HAM/TSP patients, whereas the lowest was observed in MS patients, even when compared with healthy controls. No clinical or MRI features were associated with the MS cluster, and the authors said that larger cohorts are needed. In a phylogenetic analysis, the repertoires of 18 out of 34 MS patients fell into a single cluster of related CDR3 sequences, pointing to a possible signature at the repertoire level. No identical CDR3 amino acid sequences were shared among expanded clones across subjects, suggesting private TCR-beta repertoires in all groups.

cDNA synthesis used template-switch 5'RACE with a primer carrying a 10-nucleotide random unique molecular identifier tagging each TCR transcript. Over 170 million TCR-beta sequences, covering 15-18 subjects, were produced in each sequencing run. Total RNA was extracted with the RNeasy kit. Using the KAPA Real-time Library Amplification kit, TCR-beta VDJ regions were amplified with primers for the TCR constant region and the 5'RACE anchor. Sample indexes and Illumina adaptors were added in a first PCR, and a second PCR then increased library yield. After purification with Ampure beads, the TCR product of roughly 650 bp was size-selected on a 2% E-gel SizeSelection system. Library quality was checked on a Bioanalyzer, concentration was measured with Qubit, and libraries were quantified with the Kapa Library Quantification kit before pooling. An Illumina HiSeq 2500 sequenced the libraries paired-end 2 x 150 bp. To increase sequence diversity, roughly 23-30% phiX was spiked into each library pool. Turning to the authors' computational methods: Quality-filtered reads were processed with the UMI-based MiGEC pipeline, and over 85% of raw TCR sequences were removed by the MiGEC pipeline during error correction. IMGT germline references were used for alignment of VDJ genes, and clonotypes were defined by a unique CDR3 amino acid sequence together with V-J genes. VDJtools evaluated clonal expansion, Shannon diversity and CDR3 relatedness (CalcPairwiseDistances, ClusterSamples); CLCbio workbench built phylogenetic trees. Using coefficient-of-variation modelling across technical triplicates, the study counted a clone as expanded if it had at least 8 unique UMIs. The public reads were quality trimmed at Q25 with fastp and then assembled into clones with MiXCR by TCRdb, keeping productive beta chains. CDR3 protein sequences are deduplicated, and each keeps its most common genes and DNA. The V and J calls, along with clone size, are taken from TCRdb and not from the paper's own processing. For this sample the table gives 84,000 or so distinct CDR3 sequences, of which approximately 4.6% were detected only once. The leading ten clones occupy less than 7.5% of the sample.

The sequence came from a woman in her sixties or seventies with multiple sclerosis. This sequence uses TRBV10-1 and TRBJ2-7; the D call is tentative, TRBD1 or TRBD2, as each matches 5 bases. The sample comprised PBMCs. The CDR3 reads CASSRDGYEQYF. Read as DNA, the sequence is TGCGCCAGCTCCCGGGACGGATACGAGCAGTACTTC.